This T cell receptor (beta chain) was obtained from a study of control samples from healthy donors and cancer patients. The method was immunoSEQ multiplex PCR; TCRdb's version includes in-frame clones alone and lacks a portion of them. The table includes roughly 95,000 clones, just over 85% detected once. The CDR3 contains 12 residues. Trimming shortened V by 5 bases and J by 9 bases, and 11 bases separated the two germline ends. The germline gives CDR1 MDHEN, CDR2 SYDVKM. V usage is TRBV28 and J usage is TRBJ1-5, with D hard to call. Input material: blood. This clonotype was obtained from a man younger than 40 in good health. The CDR3 reads CASSLPLGPQHF. The CDR3 bases are TGTGCCAGCAGTCTGCCCCTAGGGCCCCAGCATTTT.